This TCR beta chain is from a study of a mutant IDH1 vaccine in newly diagnosed glioma. About the research overall: Most patients had radiochemotherapy with temozolomide before enrollment; others had one alone.

Time point: baseline, week 1 (first vaccination visit). Treatment here: pre-vaccination baseline after standard-of-care therapy. The CDR3 sequence is 17 residues long. Germline CDR1 is MNHNS and CDR2 is SASEGT. With V trimmed by 4 bases and J by 8 bases, 9 bases remained unmatched. Some clones are missing from TCRdb's copy, which holds only in-frame ones; the method was immunoSEQ multiplex PCR. Among 65,000 to 70,000 clones, around four fifths were seen once, and the ten largest hold about 4.5%. The chain recombines TRBV6-1 with TRBJ1-6; 12 nucleotides match TRBD1. The origin of this receptor is a woman aged 18 to 35 with glioma. Some clones in this sample may be carry-over from other donors' samples. The source was peripheral blood mononuclear cells (PBMCs), collected from a glioma patient treated with radiotherapy, temozolomide or both. The CDR3 sequence: CASSGDRGQTFYSPLHF. For the CDR3, the DNA is TGTGCCAGCAGTGGGGACAGGGGGCAAACCTTTTATTCACCCCTCCACTTT.